The entry below gives a single T cell receptor (beta chain) sequence along with its context. Its cognate antigen has yet to be identified. A far larger clone is only one base removed, so a read error is likely. The identical CDR3 is also encoded by other nucleotide sequences in the sample. The CDR3 has 11 amino acids, counting the end cysteine and phenylalanine. Here the CDR3 DNA is all that survives: 33 bases in frame from base 1. Via the germline V gene, CDR1 is MDHEN and CDR2 SYDVKM. Using the deep immunoSEQ assay, TCR CDR3 regions were amplified from genomic DNA by multiplex PCR. Extracted genomic DNA from each cell subset was spread evenly across all wells of several immunoSEQ 96-well plates, with each plate serving as a replicate. Each replicate PCR for sorted subsets received 150 to 250 ng genomic DNA, equal to roughly 29,000 T cell genomes. The purified libraries were quantified using a Qubit 3.0 fluorometer, sized with a Bioanalyzer 2100, and then quantified again using the KAPA Library Quantification kit. Each immunoSEQ 96-well plate was sequenced on its own single-read 150-cycle Illumina NextSeq 550 flow cell. The study's own analysis went as follows. Because only junctional sequences without quality scores were contained in the immunoSEQ output, filtering matching that applied to full-length reads could not be performed. To assign V/J genes and CDR3, sequences were annotated against IMGT germline references using PyIR, a Python wrapper for IgBLAST v1.9. Reads with weak V/J assignments (E-value above 1e-6), missing CDR3, stop codons, out-of-frame junctions, or ambiguous translated residues were removed. A V3J clonotype was defined by an identical inferred V gene, J gene, and CDR3 amino acid sequence. Percentage overlap between repertoires was calculated by dividing the number of shared unique clonotypes by the size of the smaller repertoire. Richness of each repertoire was evaluated using RTK rarefaction, the Chao1 estimator, and Recon v2.1 estimates of unobserved clonotypes. Generation probabilities for all TCRbeta clonotypes obtained by the gDNA method from a handful of donors were computed using OLGA. Not all clones reach the TCRdb copy of this immuneACCESS table, which keeps in-frame sequences only. Checked studies attribute under half of the gap to unresolved V genes and leave the rest unexplained. The DNA gave D and trimming, while V, J and clone size come from that table. Within this sample are about 680,000 clones, with about two thirds of them counted one time only. The ten largest clones add up to around 1.8% of the sample.

The data belong to a study of shared clonotypes between healthy human individuals (dated by TCRdb to the early 2020s). As for the study more broadly: The cohort comprised two women and three men aged 18 to 49 years. For each donor, CD4 naive and CD4 memory were each run on three plates, CD8 naive on two plates, and CD8 memory on one plate. Blood TCR repertoires of about 5 healthy adults were deeply sequenced to estimate repertoire size and the extent of clonotype sharing between individuals. To increase sequencing depth and limit assay-specific biases, TCR repertoire library preparation and sequencing were carried out by different laboratories using diverse techniques. Per donor, leukapheresis produced somewhere between about 0.9 and 9 billion PBMCs. Findings and caveats that apply to the study as a whole: Pairwise subsampling indicated that sequencing depth was expected to affect the degree of clonotype sharing among donors. Sampling was restricted to blood, and TCR repertoires in tissue are likely to differ from TCR repertoires in blood. Even with the large sequencing depth, rarefaction of the sorted-subset datasets indicated that sequencing was incomplete. The genetic and exposure-history diversity represented was limited by the small number of donors. Clonotypes shared by all four sorted-subset donors showed higher generation probabilities than non-shared clonotypes. Naive subsets generally had larger estimated clonotype richness than memory subsets. Sharing across four donors was observed for 4.5% to 6.5% of naive CD4, less than 4% of naive CD8, about 2.5% of memory CD4, and about 0.38% of memory CD8 clonotypes.

Donors were healthy HIV-negative adults with no recently reported acute infections or vaccinations. All donors were Caucasian adults living in Nashville, Tennessee, USA. CD4+ T cells were enriched by magnetic negative selection, after which naive cells were positively selected on CD45RA and the negative fraction was taken as the memory subset. Blood was collected by leukapheresis, and PBMCs were isolated by Ficoll-Histopaque density gradient centrifugation and then cryopreserved in liquid nitrogen vapor phase. Analytical flow cytometry was used to check the purity and quantity of every magnetically sorted T cell population. From each sorted fraction, genomic DNA was isolated and quantified by UV absorbance on a Nanodrop 2000c.

This receptor was obtained from a woman in her 30s in good health. The chain is encoded by TRBV28 joined to TRBJ1-1, with the identity of the D gene unclear. The material sequenced was memory CD4+ T cells sorted from blood. Interpreted using the paper, the cell subset or site label stands for: CD45RA-negative fraction. The DNA sequence is given as TGTGCCACCCACCTCGGGAGGGAAGCTTTTTTT. Its protein is CATHLGREAFF.